This T cell receptor beta chain was retrieved from a study of T cell responses to AZD1222 COVID-19 vaccine. This CDR3 comprises 18 residues. Germline V CDR1 and CDR2: KGHSH, LQKENI. With 0 bases clipped from V and 4 bases from J, the junction kept 10 bases outside the gene matches. The method was immunoSEQ multiplex PCR; TCRdb's version includes in-frame clones alone and lacks a portion of them. The table shows 140,000 or so clones, with roughly 86% occurring only once. This clone was detected once. The receptor's source is an adult who received the MenACWY meningococcal vaccine as a control. The source material was peripheral blood, sampled 28 days after the second dose of the MenACWY control vaccine. V and J are TRBV18 and TRBJ2-3, with TRBD2 identical over 10 bases. CDR3 loop: CASSPPRRIAGGSDTQYF. The CDR3, as DNA: TGTGCCAGCTCACCACCCCGGAGGATAGCGGGAGGTTCAGATACGCAGTATTTT.